Listed here are 9 T cell receptor beta chains from one sample, sequenced in a study of Siglec-9 on CD8 T cells in melanoma (dated by TCRdb to about 2019). The protocol used for the library was the immunoSEQ multiplex PCR assay. TCRdb's version of the immuneACCESS table is confined to in-frame rearrangements and falls short of the full clone set. An unresolved V gene accounts for under half of the shortfall where checked; the remainder is of unknown origin. This sample holds some 27,000 clones; less than 85% were observed only once. 5.8% of the sample rests with the top ten. Material: Siglec-9- CD8+ T cells sorted from blood. This specimen's cell subset or site label, interpreted: CD8 T cells lacking Siglec-9. The source of these receptors is a human donor in good health.

The J gene is TRBJ2-2, the V gene TRBV5-1; 11 bases line up with TRBD2. CDR1 is SGHRS and CDR2 is YFSETQ in the germline V gene. The V and J ends lost 0 bases and 3 bases, in that order; junction bases with no gene match: 13. The CDR3 sequence is 20 residues long. CDR3 protein: CASSLGGLAGPSSDTGELFF. As DNA, the CDR3 is TGCGCCAGCAGCTTGGGAGGACTAGCGGGCCCCTCAAGCGACACCGGGGAGCTGTTTTTT.

This chain links TRBV9 with TRBJ1-2; TRBD1 aligns across 9 bases. The V gene end was trimmed by 3 bases and the J gene end by 13 bases; junction bases not matched to a gene: 7. Germline V gene sequence: CDR1 SGDLS, CDR2 YYNGEE. This CDR3 has 12 amino acids. The CDR3 sequence is CASSEGDRATTF. In DNA form, the CDR3 reads TGTGCCAGCAGCGAGGGGGACAGGGCCACCACCTTC.

This clone turned up a few times. The rearrangement uses TRBV5-4 and TRBJ1-1; weak D call: TRBD1 (5 bases). The germline CDR1 and CDR2 sequences are SGHNT and YYREEE (reference sequence). CDR3 length: 15 amino acids. Trimming took 4 bases from V and 2 from J, leaving 15 bases between them. CDR3 nucleotides: TGTGCCAGCAGCAATCCGGGGGGAAGTAACACTGAAGCTTTCTTT. This encodes CASSNPGGSNTEAFF.

The chain uses TRBV19 and TRBJ2-7; TRBD1 aligns across 9 bases. The germline V gene has CDR1 LNHDA and CDR2 SQIVND (reference sequence). The CDR3 contains 14 residues. With V trimmed by 5 bases and J by 5 bases, 7 bases remained unmatched. CDR3 sequence: CASSARGQGHEQYV. For the CDR3, the DNA is TGTGCCAGTAGTGCGCGTGGACAGGGGCACGAGCAGTACGTC.

This clone was observed a single time. The CDR3 nucleotides are TGTGCCAGCAGCCGGGGGGAGGACAGGGGCTATGGCTACACCTTC. This gives the protein CASSRGEDRGYGYTF. J is TRBJ1-2 and V is TRBV5-4; 9 bases line up with TRBD1. This CDR3 region has 15 residues. The V gene's germline CDR1 is SGHNT and CDR2 YYREEE (reference sequence). J lost 4 bases, V lost 4 bases, and 8 bases had no gene match.

This clone has only a few counts. The chain joins TRBV4-1 to TRBJ1-1, with unresolved D. The V gene's germline CDR1 is MGHRA and CDR2 YSYEKL. Trimming stripped 0 bases from V and 2 bases from J, with 10 bases between. The CDR3 is 15 amino acids. Here the CDR3 DNA reads TGCGCCAGCAGCCAAGACCCAGATACAAACACTGAAGCTTTCTTT. Its protein product is CASSQDPDTNTEAFF.

This clone was detected only a few times. The rearrangement uses TRBV6-6 and TRBJ1-5, with 9 bases fitting TRBD1. CDR3 length: 14 amino acids. Germline loops: CDR1 MNHNY, CDR2 SVGAGI (reference sequence). The V and J ends lost 5 bases and 4 bases, in that order; junction bases with no gene match: 3. CDR3 protein: CASSGTGRNQPQHF. The CDR3 nucleotides read TGTGCCAGCAGTGGGACAGGGCGTAATCAGCCCCAGCATTTT.

The V and J genes are TRBV10-2 and TRBJ2-2; D ambiguous. V was cut by 6 bases and J by 4 bases, with 9 bases left in between. This CDR3 contains 13 residues. Germline CDR1 WSHSY, CDR2 SAAADI. The CDR3 nucleotides read TGCGCCAGCAGACTTGGCAGCACCGGGGAGCTGTTTTTT. This encodes CASRLGSTGELFF.

This clone has only one observation. V gene TRBV6-5 combines with J gene TRBJ1-1; no clear D gene. This CDR3 region has 16 residues. Germline values: CDR1 MNHEY, CDR2 SVGAGI. Between the trimmed V and J ends, which lost 2 bases and 1 base, there was a span of 14 bases. CDR3 in amino acids: CASSYGWEAQNTEAFF. CDR3 coding DNA: TGTGCCAGCAGTTACGGGTGGGAAGCACAGAACACTGAAGCTTTCTTT.